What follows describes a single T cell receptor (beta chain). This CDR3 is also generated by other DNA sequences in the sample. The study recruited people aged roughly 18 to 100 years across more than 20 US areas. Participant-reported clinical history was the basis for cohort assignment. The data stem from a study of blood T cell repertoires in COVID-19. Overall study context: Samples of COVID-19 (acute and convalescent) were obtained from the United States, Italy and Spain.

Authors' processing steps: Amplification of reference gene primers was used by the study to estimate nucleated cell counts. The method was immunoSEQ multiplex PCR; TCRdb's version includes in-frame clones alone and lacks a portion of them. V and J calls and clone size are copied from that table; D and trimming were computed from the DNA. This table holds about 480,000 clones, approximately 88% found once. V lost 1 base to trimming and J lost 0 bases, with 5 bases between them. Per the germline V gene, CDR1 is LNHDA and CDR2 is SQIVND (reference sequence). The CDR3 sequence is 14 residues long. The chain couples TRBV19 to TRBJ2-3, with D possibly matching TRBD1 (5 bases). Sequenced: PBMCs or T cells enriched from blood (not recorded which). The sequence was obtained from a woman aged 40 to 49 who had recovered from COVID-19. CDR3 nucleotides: TGTGCCAGTAGTATAGGACAGAGCACAGATACGCAGTATTTT. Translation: CASSIGQSTDTQYF.